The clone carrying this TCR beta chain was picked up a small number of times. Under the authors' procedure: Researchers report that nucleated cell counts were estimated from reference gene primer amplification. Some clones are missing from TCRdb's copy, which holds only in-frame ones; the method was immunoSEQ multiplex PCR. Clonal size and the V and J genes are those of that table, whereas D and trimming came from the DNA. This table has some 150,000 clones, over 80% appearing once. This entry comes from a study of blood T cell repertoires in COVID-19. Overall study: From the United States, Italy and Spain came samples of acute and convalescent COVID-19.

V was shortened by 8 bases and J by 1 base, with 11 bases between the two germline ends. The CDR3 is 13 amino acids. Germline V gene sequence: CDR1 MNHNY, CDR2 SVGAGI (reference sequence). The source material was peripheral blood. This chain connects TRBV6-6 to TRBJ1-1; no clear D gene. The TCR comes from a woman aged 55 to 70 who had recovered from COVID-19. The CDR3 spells CASVGHENTEAFF. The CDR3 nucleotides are TGTGCCAGCGTTGGCCACGAGAACACTGAAGCTTTCTTT.